Below, one TCR beta chain is given with its context. The sample originates from a study of T cell changes during pregnancy in multiple sclerosis. Method: immunoSEQ multiplex PCR; TCRdb's copy keeps in-frame clones and lacks some. The table shows fewer than 150,000 clones, with about 95% occurring only once. This TCR derives from a female donor with multiple sclerosis, enrolled in a pregnancy study. Material: peripheral blood, obtained after pregnancy.

CDR3 sequence (DNA): TGTGCCAGCAGCCTCGGGACAGGGTCGATCCAAGAGACCCAGTACTTC. It specifies CASSLGTGSIQETQYF. The chain links TRBV5-8 to TRBJ2-5; 9 bases match TRBD1. CDR1 SGHTS and CDR2 YDEGEE come from the germline V gene. CDR3 size: 16 residues. V was pared by 4 bases and J by 1 base, with 8 bases of the junction left unmatched.